A single sample gave rise to the 28 T cell receptor beta chains below, sequenced in a study of T cell clonotyping in hematopoietic cell transplantation. Assay: immunoSEQ multiplex PCR; the TCRdb copy retains only in-frame clones and omits some. Among over 8,000 clones listed, 60% to 80% were seen once. This sample comprised peripheral blood mononuclear cells, obtained 180 days after allogeneic stem cell transplant. These receptors were collected from a female patient aged 50-60 years who had an allogeneic stem cell transplant from a related donor, so the T cells may come from the graft donor. Some clones in this sample may be carry-over from other donors' samples.

The CDR3 region is CASRRGQNTEAFF. CDR3 DNA sequence: TGCGCCAGCAGGAGGGGACAGAACACTGAAGCTTTCTTT. The V call is TRBV10-1, the J call TRBJ1-1; tentatively, D is TRBD1 (6 bases). The germline V and J ends were trimmed by 6 bases and 1 base, with 9 bases remaining between them. Germline V gene data show CDR1 as WNHNN and CDR2 as SYGVQD (reference sequence). The CDR3 totals 13 residues.

V gene TRBV5-4 combines with J gene TRBJ2-5; possible D gene TRBD2, 6 bases. The germline V and J ends were trimmed by 0 bases and 5 bases, with 14 bases remaining between them. Germline-derived CDR1 and CDR2 are SGHNT and YYREEE (reference sequence). CDR3 length: 15 amino acids. CDR3 protein: CASSLGTLAGETQYF. The DNA of the CDR3 is TGTGCCAGCAGCTTGGGGACGCTTGCGGGGGAGACCCAGTACTTC. Filled out from reference TRBV5-4 and TRBJ2-5, the complete variable domain reads ETGVTQSPTHLIKTRGQQVTLRCSSQSGHNTVSWYQQALGQGPQFIFQYYREEENGRGNFPPRFSGLQFPNYSSELNVNALELDDSALYLCASSLGTLAGETQYFGPGTRLLVL.

The J gene is TRBJ2-7, the V gene TRBV19; 8 nucleotides match TRBD1. CDR1 and CDR2 from the germline V gene are LNHDA and SQIVND (reference sequence). The J segment lost 3 bases and the V segment lost 2 bases, leaving 12 bases of the junction unmatched. The CDR3 loop spans 17 amino acids. CDR3 nucleotide sequence: TGTGCCAGTAGTATATGGCAGGGGACAGGTTCGATCTACGAGCAGTACTTC. The encoded protein is CASSIWQGTGSIYEQYF. Filled out from reference TRBV19 and TRBJ2-7, the complete variable domain reads DGGITQSPKYLFRKEGQNVTLSCEQNLNHDAMYWYRQDPGQGLRLIYYSQIVNDFQKGDIAEGYSVSREKKESFPLTVTSAQKNPTAFYLCASSIWQGTGSIYEQYFGPGTRLTVT.

J is TRBJ2-7 and V is TRBV28, with TRBD2 identical over 11 bases. The CDR3 sequence is 15 residues long. The J segment lost 2 bases and the V segment lost 9 bases, leaving 9 bases of the junction unmatched. The germline V gene encodes CDR1 MDHEN and CDR2 SYDVKM. This chain's CDR3 is CASKNPSGRTYEQYF. The CDR3 bases are TGTGCCAGTAAGAATCCTAGCGGGAGGACCTACGAGCAGTACTTC.

In DNA form, the CDR3 reads TGTGCCAGTAGTCCCCAAGGGAGGGACAGGGGAGGCACTGAAGCTTTCTTT. Translating it yields CASSPQGRDRGGTEAFF. The J gene is TRBJ1-1, the V gene TRBV19; 10 bases agree with TRBD1. The length of the CDR3 is 17 residues. V dropped 5 bases and J dropped 4; count of bases not matched to a gene: 13. In germline, CDR1 is LNHDA, CDR2 SQIVND (reference sequence).

V is TRBV13 and J is TRBJ2-5, with D perhaps given as TRBD1 or TRBD2 (5 bases each). The CDR3 runs 16 residues. CDR1 PRHDT and CDR2 FYEKMQ come from the germline V gene (reference sequence). V lost 1 base, J lost 1 base, and 13 bases lay in between. The CDR3 DNA reads TGTGCCAGCAGCTTAGATGGGGGAAGTTTCCAAGAGACCCAGTACTTC. Translation: CASSLDGGSFQETQYF. Looking up the rest from reference TRBV13 and TRBJ2-5 gives the full variable domain: AAGVIQSPRHLIKEKRETATLKCYPIPRHDTVYWYQQGPGQDPQFLISFYEKMQSDKGSIPDRFSAQQFSDYHSELNMSSLELGDSALYFCASSLDGGSFQETQYFGPGTRLLVL.

The chain recombines TRBV4-3 with TRBJ2-1; weak D call: TRBD2 (5 bases). Germline V CDR1 and CDR2: LGHNA, YSLEER. Trimming stripped 2 bases from V and 6 bases from J, with 5 bases between. The CDR3 extends over 12 amino acids. CDR3 protein: CASSQRGNEQFF. The CDR3 nucleotides are TGCGCCAGCAGCCAACGGGGCAATGAGCAGTTCTTC.

CDR3 amino acids: CASSVGVGTYEQYF. The CDR3 DNA sequence: TGTGCCAGCAGCGTAGGTGTGGGAACCTACGAGCAGTACTTC. V gene TRBV9 combines with J gene TRBJ2-7; no clear D. The V and J ends lost 0 bases and 2 bases respectively, with 9 bases between them. Germline assignment: CDR1 SGDLS and CDR2 YYNGEE. CDR3 length: 14 residues.

The chain employs TRBV5-8 and TRBJ1-5; TRBD1 might be the D (5 bases). The germline V gene has CDR1 SGHTS and CDR2 YDEGEE. The V gene lost 3 bases and the J gene lost 7 bases, with 23 bases spanning the gap. CDR3 length equals 17 residues. The CDR3 reads CASSWGSGVGLWQPQHF. The CDR3 DNA follows: TGTGCCAGCAGCTGGGGGTCGGGGGTAGGGCTCTGGCAGCCCCAGCATTTT.

The V call is TRBV2, the J call TRBJ2-7; D uncertain. CDR3 length: 16 residues. Germline V lookup: CDR1 SNHLY, CDR2 FYNNEI. The V end was cut by 7 bases, the J end by 2 bases, with 21 bases between. In DNA, the CDR3 is TGTGCCAGCATCGAGTTAAGACTGGAACTAACCTACGAGCAGTACTTC. This gives the protein CASIELRLELTYEQYF. The full variable domain, its missing parts supplied by reference TRBV2 and TRBJ2-7, is EPEVTQTPSHQVTQMGQEVILRCVPISNHLYFYWYRQILGQKVEFLVSFYNNEISEKSEIFDDQFSVERPDGSNFTLKIRSTKLEDSAMYFCASIELRLELTYEQYFGPGTRLTVT.

The CDR3 sequence: CASSLGGMNTEAFF. The CDR3, as DNA: TGTGCCAGCAGCTTGGGGGGCATGAACACTGAAGCTTTCTTT. The chain uses TRBV7-3 and TRBJ1-1, with D possibly matching TRBD1 (6 bases). The germline V gene encodes CDR1 SGHTA and CDR2 FQGTGA. The CDR3 covers 14 residues. Trimming removed 3 bases at V and 0 bases at J, with 8 bases between.

V gene TRBV6-4 combines with J gene TRBJ1-6; no clear D. CDR1 is MRHNA, CDR2 SNTAGT, per germline. CDR3 length: 14 residues. Trimming cost V 2 bases and J 6 bases, with 8 bases left between them. CDR3 region: CASSDNGVNSPLHF. In nucleotides, the CDR3 is TGTGCCAGCAGTGACAATGGGGTTAATTCACCCCTCCACTTT.

The chain combines TRBV28 with TRBJ1-2; the D gene is possibly TRBD1 (6 bases). Trimming pared 6 bases from V and 0 bases from J, leaving 11 bases between. The CDR3 length is 14 residues. Germline V gene sequence: CDR1 MDHEN, CDR2 SYDVKM. This chain's CDR3 is CASRRQAANYGYTF. The CDR3 DNA is TGTGCCAGCAGGCGACAGGCCGCTAACTATGGCTACACCTTC.

The V call is TRBV6-4, the J call TRBJ2-2; maybe TRBD1 (6 bases). The CDR3 contains 15 residues. Germline V gene lookup returns CDR1 MRHNA and CDR2 SNTAGT. Trimming cost V 4 bases and J 2 bases, with 11 bases left between them. For the CDR3, the DNA is TGTGCCAGCAGTGTGGACAGCCCTAACACCGGGGAGCTGTTTTTT. Protein sequence: CASSVDSPNTGELFF.

The chain couples TRBV6-4 to TRBJ1-6; D call uncertain. Trimming took 2 bases from V and 6 from J, leaving 5 bases between them. The CDR3 is 13 residues long. Germline V lookup: CDR1 MRHNA, CDR2 SNTAGT. The CDR3 nucleotides are TGTGCCAGCAGTGACAGGGTTAATTCACCCCTCCACTTT. This sequence encodes CASSDRVNSPLHF.

This chain connects TRBV29-1 to TRBJ2-5, with 8 bases that match TRBD2. The CDR3 consists of 15 residues. CDR1 SQVTM and CDR2 ANQGSEA come from the germline V gene. The V and J ends lost 6 bases and 3 bases, in that order; junction bases with no gene match: 12. CDR3 nucleotide sequence: TGCAGCGTAAAGCGGGGGACCCTAGGGGAAGAGACCCAGTACTTC. Translating it yields CSVKRGTLGEETQYF.

This rearrangement joins TRBV14 to TRBJ1-2; 9 nucleotides align to TRBD1. The CDR3 has 13 amino acids. The germline gives CDR1 SGHDN, CDR2 FVKESK. Losses at the gene ends were 4 bases for V and 6 bases for J; bases not matched to a gene: 3. Written as DNA, the CDR3 is TGTGCCAGCAGCCCCCGGACAGGGGATGGCTACACCTTC. Translated: CASSPRTGDGYTF.

The rearrangement links TRBV6-5 to TRBJ2-5; 7 positions match TRBD1. Trimming removed 6 bases from V and 0 bases from J; junction bases left unmatched: 7. The CDR3 covers 15 residues. Germline V gives CDR1 MNHEY, CDR2 SVGAGI. In DNA form, the CDR3 reads TGTGCCAGCAGCCCCGACAGGGATTACCAAGAGACCCAGTACTTC. Translated: CASSPDRDYQETQYF.

J is TRBJ1-1 and V is TRBV29-1, with D tentatively TRBD1 (5 bases). Germline assignment: CDR1 SQVTM and CDR2 ANQGSEA. This CDR3 has 13 amino acids. V lost 4 bases, J lost 8 bases, and 17 bases lay in between. DNA for the CDR3: TGCAGCGTTGTTGGGACGCGGATTCTCGAAGCTTTCTTT. It specifies CSVVGTRILEAFF.

The genes are TRBV13 and TRBJ1-1; D is uncertain. Per the germline V gene, CDR1 is PRHDT and CDR2 is FYEKMQ (reference sequence). This CDR3 contains 15 residues. V lost 0 bases and J lost 4, with 12 bases in between. The CDR3 sequence: CASSLGLSTITEAFF. In DNA, the CDR3 is TGTGCCAGCAGCTTAGGCCTCAGCACCATCACTGAAGCTTTCTTT.

This clone rates as medium-sized. V gene TRBV7-9 combines with J gene TRBJ2-5; 9 bases are shared with TRBD1. After removal of 1 base from V and 5 bases from J, the junction contained 2 bases not matched to a gene. Germline assignment: CDR1 SEHNR and CDR2 FQNEAQ (reference sequence). CDR3 length: 14 amino acids. The CDR3 reads CASSLVGTGETQYF. DNA of the CDR3: TGTGCCAGCAGCTTAGTCGGGACAGGGGAGACCCAGTACTTC.

The chain couples TRBV28 to TRBJ1-1, with TRBD1 as a possible D gene (5 bases). Germline V gene data show CDR1 as MDHEN and CDR2 as SYDVKM. The V end lost 3 bases, the J end lost 4 bases, and 18 bases lay between the germline ends. The CDR3 is 16 amino acids. CDR3 sequence (DNA): TGTGCCAGCAGTTTCCTATCGGGGGTTGGGGGCACTGAAGCTTTCTTT. Its translation: CASSFLSGVGGTEAFF.

The genes are TRBV6-6 and TRBJ1-6; D is uncertain. Trimming stripped 6 bases from V and 7 bases from J, with 16 bases between. The CDR3 has 15 residues. Per germline, CDR1 MNHNY and CDR2 SVGAGI (reference sequence). The CDR3 region is CASSKLLLINSPLHF. The CDR3 DNA is TGTGCCAGCAGCAAGTTACTTTTGATAAATTCACCCCTCCACTTT.

The chain carries TRBV7-3 and TRBJ2-5, with 13 bases aligning to TRBD2. Germline V lookup: CDR1 SGHTA, CDR2 FQGTGA. This CDR3 comprises 15 residues. Trimming cost V 4 bases and J 6 bases; bases outside gene matches: 5. CDR3: CASSSGLAGPKTQYF. The CDR3, as DNA: TGTGCCAGCAGCTCGGGACTAGCGGGGCCTAAGACCCAGTACTTC.

The sample holds a few counts of this clone. The CDR3 loop reads CASSESGEDQPQHF. CDR3 DNA: TGTGCCAGCAGTGAATCAGGGGAAGATCAGCCCCAGCATTTT. This chain joins TRBV2 and TRBJ1-5, with a possible D match to TRBD1 (6 bases). The CDR3 spans 14 residues. From germline, CDR1 is SNHLY and CDR2 FYNNEI. With 2 bases removed from V and 5 bases from J, the gap between germline ends came to 10 bases.

The CDR3 reads CASSYRTRDSYGYTF. The CDR3 bases are TGTGCCAGCAGTTACCGTACCCGGGACAGTTATGGCTACACCTTC. The V and J genes are TRBV6-5 and TRBJ1-2; 7 nucleotides line up with TRBD1. The CDR3 loop spans 15 amino acids. The trim removed 2 bases at V and 5 bases at J, leaving 8 bases unmatched. CDR1 and CDR2 from the germline V gene are MNHEY and SVGAGI.

The rearrangement uses TRBV7-8 and TRBJ1-1; D not certain. Germline V lookup: CDR1 SGHVS, CDR2 FQNEAQ. V was clipped by 0 bases and J by 0 bases, with 11 bases between them. The CDR3 spans 16 residues. CDR3 region: CASSLAREQMNTEAFF. The CDR3 DNA sequence: TGTGCCAGCAGCTTAGCGAGGGAACAGATGAACACTGAAGCTTTCTTT. The full variable domain, with the rest looked up from reference TRBV7-8 and TRBJ1-1, is GAGVSQSPRYKVAKRGQDVALRCDPISGHVSLFWYQQALGQGPEFLTYFQNEAQLDKSGLPSDRFFAERPEGSVSTLKIQRTQQEDSAVYLCASSLAREQMNTEAFFGQGTRLTVV.

The chain links TRBV9 to TRBJ1-6, with 7 bases identical to TRBD1. The germline gives CDR1 SGDLS, CDR2 YYNGEE. The CDR3 totals 15 residues. V lost 3 bases to trimming and J lost 8 bases; unmatched junction nucleotides: 8. The DNA for the CDR3 is TGTGCCAGCAGCGGGAGGGGACAGATCGATTCACCCCTCCACTTT. Amino acid sequence: CASSGRGQIDSPLHF.